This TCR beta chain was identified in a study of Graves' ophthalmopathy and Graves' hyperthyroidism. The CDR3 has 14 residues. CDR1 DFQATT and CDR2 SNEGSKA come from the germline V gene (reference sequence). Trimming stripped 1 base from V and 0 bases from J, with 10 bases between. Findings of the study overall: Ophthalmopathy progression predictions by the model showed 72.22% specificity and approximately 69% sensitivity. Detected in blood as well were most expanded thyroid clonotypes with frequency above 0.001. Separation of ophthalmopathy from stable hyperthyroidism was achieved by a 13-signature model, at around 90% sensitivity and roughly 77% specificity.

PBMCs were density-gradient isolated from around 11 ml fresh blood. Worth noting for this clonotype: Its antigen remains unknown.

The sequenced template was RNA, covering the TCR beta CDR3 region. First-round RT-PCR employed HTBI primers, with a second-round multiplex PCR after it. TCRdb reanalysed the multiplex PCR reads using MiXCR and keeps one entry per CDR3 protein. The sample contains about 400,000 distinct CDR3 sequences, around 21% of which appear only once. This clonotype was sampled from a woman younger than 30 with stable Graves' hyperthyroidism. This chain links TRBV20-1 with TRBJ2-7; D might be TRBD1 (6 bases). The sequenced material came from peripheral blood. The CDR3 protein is CSARGAGASYEQYF. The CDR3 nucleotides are TGCAGTGCTAGAGGAGCAGGGGCCTCCTACGAGCAGTACTTC.